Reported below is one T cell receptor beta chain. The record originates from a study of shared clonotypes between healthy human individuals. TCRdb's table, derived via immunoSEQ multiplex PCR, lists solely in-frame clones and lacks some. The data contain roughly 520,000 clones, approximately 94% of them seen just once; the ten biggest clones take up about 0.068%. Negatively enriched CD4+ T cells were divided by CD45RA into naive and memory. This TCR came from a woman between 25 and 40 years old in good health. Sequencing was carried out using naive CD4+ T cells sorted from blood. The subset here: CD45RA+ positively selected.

CDR3 nucleotides: TGTGCCAGTCGACTAGCGGGAGGGCCATCTGAGCAGTTCTTC. Translated, it gives CASRLAGGPSEQFF. V is TRBV19 and J is TRBJ2-1; 14 bases line up with TRBD2. The germline CDR1 and CDR2 sequences are LNHDA and SQIVND (reference sequence). The CDR3 length is 14 residues. After removal of 8 bases from V and 9 bases from J, the junction contained 6 bases not matched to a gene.